The present TCR beta chain was sequenced within a study of Tregs in tolerant kidney transplant recipients. V lost 3 bases and J 2 bases, leaving 0 bases between the germline ends. Germline V gives CDR1 SGHNT, CDR2 YYREEE (reference sequence). This CDR3 is built from 11 residues. As to this clone: What it binds is unknown.

Profiling relied on immunoSEQ multiplex PCR, and the TCRdb table lists in-frame clones only, not all of them. Of a few thousand clones in the sample, roughly 56% were seen once. Sequencing was performed on CD8+ T cells from blood cultured with allogeneic cells. The V gene is TRBV5-4, the J gene TRBJ1-3; D remains unclear. The sequence was collected from a human donor in good health. CDR3 residues: CASSSGNTIYF. The CDR3 nucleotides read TGTGCCAGCAGCTCTGGAAACACCATATATTTT.